A single sample gave rise to the 20 T cell receptor beta chains below, sequenced in a study of T cell repertoires in cytomegalovirus infection. TCRdb reanalysed the reads using MiXCR and keeps one entry per CDR3 protein. The sample lists more than 85,000 distinct CDR3 sequences, about 22% occurring once. Sequenced: CD8+ T cells from PBMCs. These receptors all stem from a human donor in good health (CMV status not recorded). Some clones in this sample may be carry-over from other donors' samples.

This chain links TRBV7-6 with TRBJ1-3, with D unclear. CDR1 SGHVS and CDR2 FNYEAQ come from the germline V gene. V lost 1 base and J 4 bases, leaving 23 bases between the germline ends. The CDR3 extends over 19 amino acids. This CDR3 is CASSLVLAESSFDGNTIYF. CDR3 nucleotides: TGTGCCAGCAGCTTAGTTTTGGCGGAGTCCTCCTTCGACGGAAACACCATATATTTT.

This clonotype has ten or more counts. The V and J genes are TRBV12-3 or TRBV12-4 and TRBJ2-2; 7 positions match TRBD2. J was trimmed by 0 bases and V by 8 bases; bases with no gene match: 6. The CDR3 is 15 residues long. The CDR3 region is CASRQSGTNTGELFF. DNA for the CDR3: TGTGCCAGCCGACAAAGCGGGACGAACACCGGGGAGCTGTTTTTT.

This clonotype was counted ten times or more. CDR3 nucleotides: TGCGCCAGCAGCCAAGAGGGACAGGTAGGGGAGCAGTACTTC. Its protein product is CASSQEGQVGEQYF. This chain uses TRBV4-1 with TRBJ2-7; 8 positions agree with TRBD1. Looked up from germline, CDR1 is MGHRA and CDR2 is YSYEKL. Unmatched junction bases numbered 5, after V lost 0 bases and J lost 7 bases. The CDR3 has 14 residues.

J is TRBJ1-1 and V is TRBV13; D gene uncertain. V was clipped by 2 bases and J by 1 base, with 8 bases between them. The CDR3 consists of 14 residues. Germline lookup yields CDR1 PRHDT and CDR2 FYEKMQ (reference sequence). The CDR3 bases are TGTGCCAGCAGCTTATTCTCAACGAACACTGAAGCTTTCTTT. Protein: CASSLFSTNTEAFF.

This clonotype showed up many times. The V and J genes are TRBV25-1 and TRBJ2-5; D ambiguous. The CDR3 is 13 residues long. V was shortened by 6 bases and J by 0 bases, with 8 bases between the two germline ends. In germline, CDR1 is MGHDK, CDR2 SYGVNS. In DNA, the CDR3 is TGTGCCAGCAGGACCGACAACCAAGAGACCCAGTACTTC. The encoded protein is CASRTDNQETQYF.

The table lists this clonotype with a few counts. The rearrangement links TRBV7-9 to TRBJ2-4, with D tentatively TRBD2 (6 bases). Germline loops: CDR1 SEHNR, CDR2 FQNEAQ (reference sequence). This CDR3 spans 11 amino acids. CDR3 amino acids: CAEEEGNIQYF. CDR3 nucleotides: TGTGCGGAAGAGGAGGGTAACATTCAGTACTTC. Drawing the rest from reference TRBV7-9 and TRBJ2-4, the complete variable domain is DTGVSQNPRHKITKRGQNVTFRCDPISEHNRLYWYRQTLGQGPEFLTYFQNEAQLEKSRLLSDRFSAERPKGSFSTLEIQRTEQGDSAMYLCAEEEGNIQYFGAGTRLSVL.

The rearrangement joins TRBV28 to TRBJ2-1; 9 bases fit TRBD2. The J segment lost 6 bases and the V segment lost 3 bases, leaving 6 bases of the junction unmatched. Germline CDR1 MDHEN, CDR2 SYDVKM. The CDR3 has 15 amino acids. In DNA, the CDR3 is TGTGCCAGCAGTTTGGGGCTAGCGGGGTTCAATGAGCAGTTCTTC. Protein product: CASSLGLAGFNEQFF. Looking up the rest from reference TRBV28 and TRBJ2-1 gives the full variable domain: DVKVTQSSRYLVKRTGEKVFLECVQDMDHENMFWYRQDPGLGLRLIYFSYDVKMKEKGDIPEGYSVSREKKERFSLILESASTNQTSMYLCASSLGLAGFNEQFFGPGTRLTVL.

This clonotype was detected many times. This chain connects TRBV28 to TRBJ2-5; D is possibly TRBD1 (6 bases). The CDR3 has 15 residues. V shed 5 bases and J shed 6 bases, with 19 bases lying between them. CDR1 is MDHEN, CDR2 SYDVKM, per germline. Written as DNA, the CDR3 is TGTGCCAGCAGTCTCGGGCAGGGGTTCCGTCAGACCCAGTACTTC. It codes for CASSLGQGFRQTQYF.

This clonotype has just a few counts. This chain joins TRBV19 and TRBJ1-1, with D possibly TRBD1 on 5 matching bases. V lost 4 bases, J lost 4 bases, and 13 bases lay in between. The CDR3 length is 14 residues. From germline, CDR1 is LNHDA and CDR2 SQIVND (reference sequence). CDR3 coding DNA: TGTGCCAGTAGTAGCAGGGATGCGGGCACTGAAGCTTTCTTT. This gives the protein CASSSRDAGTEAFF.

This clonotype occurred many times. The rearrangement uses TRBV7-2 and TRBJ2-7; D not resolved. The ends were cut back, 0 bases at V and 7 bases at J, with 7 bases in the middle. The CDR3 is 12 residues long. Germline loops: CDR1 SGHTA, CDR2 FQGNSA. The CDR3 loop is CASSLAEIEQYF. The CDR3, as DNA: TGTGCCAGCAGCTTAGCGGAGATTGAGCAGTACTTC.

This clonotype has a handful of counts. The chain combines TRBV15 with TRBJ1-4, with 7 bases lining up with TRBD1. The CDR3 is 15 residues long. Trimming removed 5 bases from V and 4 bases from J; junction bases left unmatched: 7. Germline values: CDR1 LNHNV, CDR2 YYDKDF (reference sequence). CDR3 residues: CATSDRGLRNEKLFF. CDR3 bases: TGTGCCACCAGCGATAGGGGGCTGCGTAATGAAAAACTGTTTTTT.

In this sample, this clonotype is medium-sized. The chain is built from TRBV11-2 and TRBJ2-1, with 7 positions matching TRBD1. Trimming removed 0 bases from V and 8 bases from J; junction bases left unmatched: 13. From germline, CDR1 is SGHAT and CDR2 FQNNGV. This CDR3 contains 17 residues. This CDR3 is CASSLEGGQGVAYEQFF. The CDR3 region has the DNA TGTGCCAGCAGCTTAGAAGGTGGTCAGGGGGTAGCCTATGAGCAGTTCTTC.

This clonotype was seen a few times. This chain connects TRBV13 to TRBJ2-3; TRBD2 is a possible D gene (6 bases). Germline V CDR1 and CDR2: PRHDT, FYEKMQ (reference sequence). The V end was cut by 5 bases, the J end by 2 bases, with 14 bases between. This CDR3 is 15 amino acids long. The DNA for the CDR3 is TGTGCCAGCAGCCGGGAGCGCCGAGACACAGATACGCAGTATTTT. Translated, it gives CASSRERRDTDTQYF. Filled out from reference TRBV13 and TRBJ2-3, the complete variable domain reads AAGVIQSPRHLIKEKRETATLKCYPIPRHDTVYWYQQGPGQDPQFLISFYEKMQSDKGSIPDRFSAQQFSDYHSELNMSSLELGDSALYFCASSRERRDTDTQYFGPGTRLTVL.

This chain uses TRBV25-1 with TRBJ1-4; D might be TRBD1 (6 bases). Trimming pared 5 bases from V and 0 bases from J, leaving 13 bases between. The CDR3 extends over 16 amino acids. The germline V gene has CDR1 MGHDK and CDR2 SYGVNS. The CDR3 reads CASSSLGGATNEKLFF. The CDR3 nucleotides read TGTGCCAGCAGTTCACTAGGGGGTGCAACTAATGAAAAACTGTTTTTT. The full variable domain, rest sourced from reference TRBV25-1 and TRBJ1-4, is EADIYQTPRYLVIGTGKKITLECSQTMGHDKMYWYQQDPGMELHLIHYSYGVNSTEKGDLSSESTVSRIRTEHFPLTLESARPSHTSQYLCASSSLGGATNEKLFFGSGTQLSVL.

This clonotype was counted at least ten times. The V call is TRBV4-3, the J call TRBJ2-1, with D possibly called TRBD1 or TRBD2 (6 bases each). The CDR3 is made up of 15 amino acids. V gave up 0 bases and J gave up 9 bases, with 15 bases separating them. Per the germline V gene, CDR1 is LGHNA and CDR2 is YSLEER. This CDR3 is CASSQDLGGFGEQFF. The CDR3, as DNA: TGCGCCAGCAGCCAAGATCTGGGGGGCTTTGGTGAGCAGTTCTTC.

This clonotype was detected a few times. This clone may be a read error of a much larger clone one base away. CDR3 DNA sequence: TGTGCCAACAAAAGGGGAATGGCTTTCTTT. It encodes CANKRGMAFF. This chain uses TRBV28 with TRBJ1-1; D perhaps matches TRBD1 (5 bases). The CDR3 consists of 10 residues. Trimming took off 10 bases at V and 11 bases at J, with 14 bases between the two ends. The germline gives CDR1 MDHEN, CDR2 SYDVKM.

The chain carries TRBV6-2 or TRBV6-3 and TRBJ2-3; 8 nucleotides align to TRBD2. Trimming at V came to 0 bases and at J to 11 bases, leaving 13 bases not matched to a gene. Germline V CDR1 and CDR2: MNHEY, SVGEGT. The CDR3 is 16 amino acids. CDR3 DNA: TGTGCCAGCAGTTACTCGTTAGCGGGAACCGACCCGGGGCAGTATTTT. Translated: CASSYSLAGTDPGQYF.

The gene calls are TRBV7-6 and TRBJ2-7, with TRBD2 matching 13 bases. CDR1 SGHVS and CDR2 FNYEAQ come from the germline V gene. Trimming took 1 base from V and 4 from J; bases not matched to a gene: 7. The CDR3 contains 17 residues. The CDR3 loop reads CASSLGAGGLAGYEQYF. The CDR3 region has the DNA TGTGCCAGCAGCTTAGGGGCTGGGGGACTAGCGGGATACGAGCAGTACTTC. The full variable domain, completed using reference TRBV7-6 and TRBJ2-7, is GAGVSQSPRYKVTKRGQDVALRCDPISGHVSLYWYRQALGQGPEFLTYFNYEAQQDKSGLPNDRFSAERPEGSISTLTIQRTEQRDSAMYRCASSLGAGGLAGYEQYFGPGTRLTVT.

The chain employs TRBV6-1 and TRBJ2-1, with D unclear. The CDR3 has 14 amino acids. The V end was cut by 2 bases, the J end by 8 bases, with 13 bases between. Germline-derived CDR1 and CDR2 are MNHNS and SASEGT. CDR3: CASSEPQTRYEQFF. For the CDR3, the DNA is TGTGCCAGCAGTGAACCCCAGACAAGGTATGAGCAGTTCTTC.

The chain has TRBV29-1 and TRBJ2-2, with D possibly TRBD2 on 6 matching bases. V was cut by 3 bases and J by 4 bases, with 18 bases left in between. The CDR3 runs 16 residues. Germline lookup yields CDR1 SQVTM and CDR2 ANQGSEA. The chain's CDR3 is CSVEGLGGLVTGELFF. For the CDR3, the DNA is TGCAGCGTTGAGGGGCTCGGGGGTCTCGTCACCGGGGAGCTGTTTTTT.